The 24 T cell receptor beta chains given below trace back to one sample, sequenced in a study of T-cell memory formation after mild COVID-19. TCRdb re-analysed the 5' RACE reads in MiXCR, keeping a single row per CDR3 protein. The repertoire holds tens of thousands of distinct CDR3 sequences, with over 12% as singletons. Sample: PBMCs or a T cell subset sorted from them (not recorded which). Source of these receptors: a young man who had mild COVID-19 (a few samples of this study predate the infection). Cell type and time point are not known.

This CDR3 is CASSQGSGQNTGELFF. DNA of the CDR3: TGTGCCAGCAGCCAGGGGAGCGGGCAGAACACCGGGGAGCTGTTTTTT. The V call is TRBV11-2, the J call TRBJ2-2, with D perhaps TRBD1 or TRBD2 (6 bases each). Per the germline V gene, CDR1 is SGHAT and CDR2 is FQNNGV. Trimming removed 5 bases from V and 1 base from J, with 14 bases in between. CDR3 length: 16 residues.

This clonotype has only a few counts. The chain combines TRBV7-2 with TRBJ1-6; D unresolved. Trimming removed 1 base from V and 14 bases from J, with 9 bases in between. Germline loops: CDR1 SGHTA, CDR2 FQGNSA. The CDR3 is 12 amino acids. CDR3 residues: CASSLDLLTLHF. The CDR3 DNA sequence: TGTGCCAGCAGCTTAGACCTTTTAACCCTCCACTTT.

The genes are TRBV13 and TRBJ1-2; D uncertain. Germline assignment: CDR1 PRHDT and CDR2 FYEKMQ (reference sequence). The CDR3 is 13 amino acids. V was clipped by 6 bases and J by 6 bases, with 14 bases between them. The CDR3 region is CASSWTGYDGYTF. The CDR3 coding sequence is TGTGCCAGCAGTTGGACGGGTTACGATGGCTACACCTTC.

CDR3: CASSSAKTKNIQYF. CDR3 sequence (DNA): TGTGCCAGCAGTTCCGCCAAGACGAAGAACATTCAGTACTTC. The gene calls are TRBV6-2 or TRBV6-3 and TRBJ2-4; D gene unclear. The germline V gene has CDR1 MNHEY and CDR2 SVGEGT. The CDR3 sequence is 14 residues long. Trimming took 4 bases from V and 7 from J, leaving 14 bases between them.

The chain combines TRBV5-6 with TRBJ2-7; D is unresolved. The CDR3 has 12 amino acids. Per germline, CDR1 SGHDT and CDR2 YYEEEE. Between the trimmed V and J ends, which lost 3 bases and 5 bases, there was a span of 9 bases. CDR3 loop: CASSYEDDEQYF. DNA of the CDR3: TGTGCCAGCAGCTACGAGGACGACGAGCAGTACTTC.

This clonotype was observed a handful of times. The V and J genes are TRBV5-5 and TRBJ2-1; a weak D match, TRBD1 (5 bases). The CDR3 has 16 amino acids. Trimming left V 3 bases short and J 4 bases short, with 17 bases between. Germline V gene lookup returns CDR1 SGHKS and CDR2 YYEKEE (reference sequence). The CDR3 here is CASSWAGSTPYNEQFF. CDR3 DNA sequence: TGTGCCAGCAGCTGGGCAGGGTCCACTCCTTACAATGAGCAGTTCTTC.

The rearrangement uses TRBV4-3 and TRBJ2-7, with 9 nucleotides matching TRBD2. The germline gives CDR1 LGHNA, CDR2 YSLEER. J gave up 6 bases and V 4 bases, and 10 bases lay outside the gene matches. There are 15 residues in the CDR3. DNA for the CDR3: TGCGCCAGCAGCCGGGGGAGAGCGGGGGGCGTCGAGCAGTACTTC. Translation: CASSRGRAGGVEQYF.

This clonotype has ten or more counts. This chain uses TRBV7-9 with TRBJ1-6; D gene uncertain. V was shortened by 7 bases and J by 7 bases, with 14 bases between the two germline ends. Germline loops: CDR1 SEHNR, CDR2 FQNEAQ (reference sequence). CDR3 length equals 14 residues. This chain's CDR3 is CASTQDGGNSPLHF. For the CDR3, the DNA is TGTGCCAGCACCCAAGACGGCGGGAATTCACCCCTCCACTTT.

The rearrangement joins TRBV7-8 to TRBJ2-7; 7 bases line up with TRBD1. The CDR3 covers 16 residues. Germline V gene lookup returns CDR1 SGHVS and CDR2 FQNEAQ. V shed 4 bases, J shed 2 bases, and the junction held 11 bases outside the gene matches. CDR3 in DNA: TGTGCCAGCAGCTCTCGGGACAGCTTACAGGCCTACGAGCAGTACTTC. This sequence encodes CASSSRDSLQAYEQYF.

The rearrangement uses TRBV4-3 and TRBJ1-2, with 8 bases that match TRBD1. The CDR3 spans 15 residues. CDR1 and CDR2 (germline): LGHNA, YSLEER. With V trimmed by 3 bases and J by 2 bases, 5 bases remained unmatched. This CDR3 reads CASSQGTGYNYGYTF. DNA for the CDR3: TGCGCCAGCAGCCAGGGGACAGGATACAACTATGGCTACACCTTC.

This clonotype was seen only a few times. The junction departs from the called germline gene at one end, perhaps through a read error. The chain carries TRBV7-7 and TRBJ2-1; the D is unclear. The CDR3 is made up of 13 amino acids. The V gene's germline CDR1 is SSHAT and CDR2 FNYEAQ (reference sequence). The CDR3 region is CASSFRPAGEQFF. The CDR3, as DNA: TGTGCTAGCAGCTTTAGACCCGCAGGTGAGCAGTTCTTC.

This clonotype was seen only a few times. This chain connects TRBV5-5 to TRBJ2-5; 8 bases are shared with TRBD2. Germline V CDR1 and CDR2: SGHKS, YYEKEE (reference sequence). Trimming removed 4 bases from V and 1 base from J; junction bases left unmatched: 6. This CDR3 comprises 15 residues. CDR3 in DNA: TGTGCCAGCAGCGCCCCTCGGGAGGGCCAAGAGACCCAGTACTTC. Translating gives CASSAPREGQETQYF.

The table lists this clonotype with a few counts. The V call is TRBV4-3, the J call TRBJ2-2; maybe TRBD2 (6 bases). Trimming took off 3 bases at V and 3 bases at J, with 14 bases between the two ends. This CDR3 spans 16 amino acids. CDR1 LGHNA and CDR2 YSLEER come from the germline V gene. The CDR3 loop reads CASSHSASADTGELFF. The CDR3 bases are TGCGCCAGCAGCCATTCAGCTAGCGCGGACACCGGGGAGCTGTTTTTT.

This clonotype was counted many times. The CDR3 sequence is CASSQDPGQGADEQFF. The CDR3 DNA reads TGCGCCAGCAGCCAAGATCCGGGACAGGGGGCAGATGAGCAGTTCTTC. The chain has TRBV4-3 and TRBJ2-1; 12 positions agree with TRBD1. Per the germline V gene, CDR1 is LGHNA and CDR2 is YSLEER. V was pared by 0 bases and J by 8 bases, with 5 bases of the junction left unmatched. The CDR3 length is 16 residues.

This chain joins TRBV10-3 and TRBJ1-5; D not certain. The length of the CDR3 is 16 residues. Germline V gene data show CDR1 as ENHRY and CDR2 as SYGVKD. V was shortened by 5 bases and J by 0 bases, with 14 bases between the two germline ends. The CDR3 DNA sequence: TGTGCCATCAGTATCTCTGGCGATCATAGCAATCAGCCCCAGCATTTT. It yields the protein CAISISGDHSNQPQHF.

Only a few counts were recorded for this clonotype. The chain combines TRBV12-3 or TRBV12-4 with TRBJ1-5; possible D gene TRBD1, 6 bases. V was pared by 6 bases and J by 3 bases, with 12 bases between. CDR3 size: 14 residues. Here the CDR3 DNA reads TGTGCCAGCAGCCCGGACAGTTACAATCAGCCCCAGCATTTT. The encoded protein is CASSPDSYNQPQHF.

The chain joins TRBV5-6 to TRBJ2-1; D not certain. The V gene lost 1 base and the J gene lost 10 bases, with 6 bases spanning the gap. The CDR3 consists of 11 residues. Germline CDR1 reads SGHDT; CDR2 reads YYEEEE. The CDR3, as DNA: TGTGCCAGCAGCTTGTCGCAAGAGCAGTTCTTC. Translated, it gives CASSLSQEQFF.

The chain has TRBV11-2 and TRBJ2-7; 8 bases match TRBD2. This CDR3 spans 12 amino acids. The J segment lost 4 bases and the V segment lost 8 bases, leaving 4 bases of the junction unmatched. Germline V gene data show CDR1 as SGHAT and CDR2 as FQNNGV. CDR3 in DNA: TGTGCCAGCGCGCGGGGGGAGTACGAGCAGTACGTC. This gives the protein CASARGEYEQYV.

This clonotype was seen a handful of times. The chain uses TRBV12-3 or TRBV12-4 and TRBJ1-1; no definite D call. This CDR3 is 13 amino acids long. The germline V and J ends were trimmed by 1 base and 8 bases, with 11 bases remaining between them. The CDR3: CASSLGGGSEAFF. In DNA form, the CDR3 reads TGTGCCAGCAGTTTAGGAGGTGGGTCGGAAGCTTTCTTT.

Comment on this clonotype: One end of the junction fails to match germline, which may point to a read error. The chain has TRBV20-1 and TRBJ1-5; maybe TRBD1 (5 bases). The germline V gene has CDR1 DFQATT and CDR2 SNEGSKA (reference sequence). CDR3 length: 15 residues. The CDR3 DNA reads as TGCAGTGCTAGAGATCGGCGGGGCTTAAATCGGCCCCAGCATTTT. Translation gives CSARDRRGLNRPQHF.

CDR3 region: CASSSGLAERAKTQYF. CDR3 DNA: TGTGCCAGCAGTTCGGGACTAGCGGAGAGGGCCAAGACCCAGTACTTC. This chain uses TRBV12-3 or TRBV12-4 with TRBJ2-5, with 11 nucleotides matching TRBD2. The V segment lost 4 bases and the J segment 6 bases; nucleotides outside the gene matches: 10. The CDR3 extends over 16 amino acids.

The chain joins TRBV7-3 to TRBJ2-1; 10 bases align to TRBD2. Germline V gives CDR1 SGHTA, CDR2 FQGTGA. This CDR3 region has 15 residues. V shed 4 bases and J 4 bases; nucleotides not matched to a gene: 4. CDR3 in amino acids: CASSSLAGQYNEQFF. The CDR3 DNA is TGTGCCAGCAGCTCACTAGCGGGGCAGTACAATGAGCAGTTCTTC.

This chain joins TRBV11-2 and TRBJ1-5; possibly TRBD1 for D (6 bases). The V gene lost 1 base and the J gene lost 6 bases, with 10 bases spanning the gap. CDR1 is SGHAT, CDR2 FQNNGV, per germline. This CDR3 has 14 amino acids. The CDR3 spells CASSLAGGSQPQHF. The CDR3 region has the DNA TGTGCCAGCAGCTTAGCGGGGGGCAGTCAGCCCCAGCATTTT.

The gene calls are TRBV12-3 or TRBV12-4 and TRBJ2-6, with D perhaps matching TRBD1 (5 bases). Trimming left V 5 bases short and J 2 bases short, with 10 bases between. The CDR3 is 15 amino acids. CDR3 DNA sequence: TGTGCCAGCAGTCGCAGGGCAACTGGGGCCAACGTCCTGACTTTC. Translated: CASSRRATGANVLTF.